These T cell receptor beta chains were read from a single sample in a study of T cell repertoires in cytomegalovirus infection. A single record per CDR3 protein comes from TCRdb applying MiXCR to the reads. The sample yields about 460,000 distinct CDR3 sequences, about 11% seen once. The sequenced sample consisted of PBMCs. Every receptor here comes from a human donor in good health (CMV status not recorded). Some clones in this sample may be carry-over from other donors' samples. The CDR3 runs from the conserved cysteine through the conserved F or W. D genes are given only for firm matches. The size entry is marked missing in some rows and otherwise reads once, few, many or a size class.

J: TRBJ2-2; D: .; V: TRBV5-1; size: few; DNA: TGCGCCAGCAGCTTGGGGCCCTCGAACACCGGGGAGCTGTTTTTT; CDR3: CASSLGPSNTGELFF
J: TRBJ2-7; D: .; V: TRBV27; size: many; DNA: TGTGCCAGCAGTTCGACAGGAGTAACCGAGCAGTACTTC; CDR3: CASSSTGVTEQYF
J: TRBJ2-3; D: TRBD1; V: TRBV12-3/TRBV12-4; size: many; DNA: TGTGCCAGCAGCCCTGGACAGGGGGCCTACACAGATACGCAGTATTTT; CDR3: CASSPGQGAYTDTQYF
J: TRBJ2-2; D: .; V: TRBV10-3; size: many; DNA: TGTGCCATCTACGATCCAGCGAACACCGGGGAGCTGTTTTTT; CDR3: CAIYDPANTGELFF
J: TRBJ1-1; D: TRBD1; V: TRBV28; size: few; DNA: TGTGCCAGCAGTCTGGGTCGCAGGGGGACTGAAGCTTTCTTT; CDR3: CASSLGRRGTEAFF
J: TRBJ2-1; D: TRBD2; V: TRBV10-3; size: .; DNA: TGTGCCATCAGTGATTCCCGCGGGGGGTCGGGTGAGCAGTTCTTC; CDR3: CAISDSRGGSGEQFF
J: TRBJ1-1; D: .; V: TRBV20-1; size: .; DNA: TGCAGTGCTAGAGCAACGGGCCCGAACACTGAAGCTTTCTTT; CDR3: CSARATGPNTEAFF
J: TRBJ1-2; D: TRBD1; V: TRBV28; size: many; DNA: TGTGCCAGCAAAAGACAGGGGTTTGGCTACACCTTC; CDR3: CASKRQGFGYTF
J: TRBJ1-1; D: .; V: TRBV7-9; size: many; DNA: TGTGCCAGCAGCTTATCGAGGGAAGCTTTCTTT; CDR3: CASSLSREAFF
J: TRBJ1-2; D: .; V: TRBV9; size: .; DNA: TGTGCCAGCAAATCGGGTCCCAATGGCTACACCTTC; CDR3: CASKSGPNGYTF
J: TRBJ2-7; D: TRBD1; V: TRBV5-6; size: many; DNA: TGTGCCAGCAGCTCAGGAGTAGGACAGGAGGAAGAACGGTACGAGCAGTACTTC; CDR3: CASSSGVGQEEERYEQYF
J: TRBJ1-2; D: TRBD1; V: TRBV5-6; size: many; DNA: TGTGCCAGCAGCACCGGGACAGGAGGGCACTATGGCTACACCTTC; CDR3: CASSTGTGGHYGYTF
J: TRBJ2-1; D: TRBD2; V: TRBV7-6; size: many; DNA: TGTGCCAGCAGCTTAGCGACTAGCGGGAGCGCTCGGGTCTACAATGAGCAGTTCTTC; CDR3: CASSLATSGSARVYNEQFF
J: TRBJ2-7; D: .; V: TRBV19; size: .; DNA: TGTGCCAGTAGTATGCCCAGTGATGAGGTAACCTACGAGCAGTACTTC; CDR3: CASSMPSDEVTYEQYF
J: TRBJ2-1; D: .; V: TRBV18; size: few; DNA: TGTGCCAGCTCACCTGACCTGGTGTCCTACAATGAGCAGTTCTTC; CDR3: CASSPDLVSYNEQFF
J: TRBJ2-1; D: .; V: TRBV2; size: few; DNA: TGTGCCAGCAGTGTAAAGGACACCGGGCCCAATGAGCAGTTCTTC; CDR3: CASSVKDTGPNEQFF
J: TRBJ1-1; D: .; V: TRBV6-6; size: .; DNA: TGTGCCAGCAGTGGGTCTACGGTGAACACTGAAGCTTTCTTT; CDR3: CASSGSTVNTEAFF